These 32 T cell receptor beta chains share one sample of origin, sequenced in a study of blood T cell repertoires in COVID-19. Clones were sequenced by immunoSEQ multiplex PCR, and TCRdb holds only the in-frame ones, with some missing. The table includes more than 150,000 clones, roughly 90% detected once. The sequencing sample was made of peripheral blood. These TCRs come from a man aged 60-69 years with acute or convalescent COVID-19.

The chain joins TRBV5-1 to TRBJ1-2; maybe TRBD1 (5 bases). This CDR3 has 15 amino acids. The V and J ends lost 0 bases and 4 bases respectively, with 13 bases between them. Looked up from germline, CDR1 is SGHRS and CDR2 is YFSETQ. The CDR3 DNA reads as TGCGCCAGCAGCTTGGTTCCAGGGTCGACCTATGGCTACACCTTC. As protein: CASSLVPGSTYGYTF.

The rearrangement joins TRBV5-1 to TRBJ1-4, with D perhaps TRBD1 (5 bases). The CDR3 spans 14 residues. Trimming left V 4 bases short and J 0 bases short, with 7 bases between. Germline CDR1 SGHRS, CDR2 YFSETQ. CDR3 sequence reads: CASSPTATNEKLFF. The CDR3 DNA reads TGCGCCAGCAGCCCGACAGCAACTAATGAAAAACTGTTTTTT.

This chain joins TRBV5-1 and TRBJ2-3, with D possibly TRBD1 on 6 matching bases. Germline-derived CDR1 and CDR2 are SGHRS and YFSETQ. Trimming left V 2 bases short and J 2 bases short, with 12 bases between. This CDR3 has 15 amino acids. CDR3 coding DNA: TGCGCCAGCAGCTTCCGAGGGGGATCCACAGATACGCAGTATTTT. This codes for CASSFRGGSTDTQYF. Filled out from reference TRBV5-1 and TRBJ2-3, the complete variable domain reads KAGVTQTPRYLIKTRGQQVTLSCSPISGHRSVSWYQQTPGQGLQFLFEYFSETQRNKGNFPGRFSGRQFSNSRSEMNVSTLELGDSALYLCASSFRGGSTDTQYFGPGTRLTVL.

The V gene is TRBV15, the J gene TRBJ1-5; D is possibly TRBD1 (5 bases). Trimming took 3 bases from V and 7 from J, leaving 13 bases between them. Per the germline V gene, CDR1 is LNHNV and CDR2 is YYDKDF (reference sequence). CDR3 length: 14 residues. CDR3 protein: CATSSLSGDQPQHF. CDR3 bases: TGTGCCACCAGCAGTCTCTCGGGGGACCAGCCCCAGCATTTT. Looking up the rest from reference TRBV15 and TRBJ1-5 gives the full variable domain: DAMVIQNPRYQVTQFGKPVTLSCSQTLNHNVMYWYQQKSSQAPKLLFHYYDKDFNNEADTPDNFQSRRPNTSFCFLDIRSPGLGDTAMYLCATSSLSGDQPQHFGDGTRLSIL.

V usage is TRBV2 and J usage is TRBJ2-3, with 9 bases lining up with TRBD2. The CDR3 is made up of 18 amino acids. The trim removed 5 bases at V and 4 bases at J, leaving 16 bases unmatched. CDR1 SNHLY and CDR2 FYNNEI come from the germline V gene. CDR3 nucleotide sequence: TGTGCCAGCAGTAACCAGCGGGGGGTCTACATGGTGGCAGATACGCAGTATTTT. Amino acid sequence: CASSNQRGVYMVADTQYF.

The chain combines TRBV5-6 with TRBJ2-7; maybe TRBD1 (5 bases). CDR3 length: 16 residues. CDR1 is SGHDT, CDR2 YYEEEE, per germline. V was trimmed by 4 bases and J by 5 bases, leaving 22 bases between them. This chain's CDR3 is CASSRTNQRGSDEQYF. The CDR3 nucleotides are TGTGCCAGCAGCCGAACTAACCAAAGGGGATCTGACGAGCAGTACTTC.

The genes are TRBV6-4 and TRBJ1-5; D is unclear. The V gene lost 8 bases and the J gene lost 0 bases, with 14 bases spanning the gap. CDR1 MRHNA and CDR2 SNTAGT come from the germline V gene. This CDR3 comprises 15 residues. CDR3 coding DNA: TGTGCCAGCTCGCCCCAGGTGGCTAGCAATCAGCCCCAGCATTTT. Translated, it gives CASSPQVASNQPQHF.

This chain joins TRBV14 and TRBJ1-2; 7 bases match TRBD1. CDR3 length: 16 residues. V lost 5 bases to trimming and J lost 5 bases; unmatched junction nucleotides: 14. Germline-derived CDR1 and CDR2 are SGHDN and FVKESK. This CDR3 is CASSAQGPSGGYGYTF. The CDR3 DNA is TGTGCCAGCAGCGCCCAGGGACCCTCAGGGGGTTATGGCTACACCTTC.

The chain carries TRBV11-2 and TRBJ2-7; a possible D gene is TRBD2 (5 bases). Germline lookup yields CDR1 SGHAT and CDR2 FQNNGV. Trimming stripped 6 bases from V and 3 bases from J, with 12 bases between. There are 13 residues in the CDR3. CDR3 loop: CASSGRGRYEQYF. Here the CDR3 DNA reads TGTGCCAGCAGTGGGAGAGGCCGCTACGAGCAGTACTTC.

V is TRBV25-1 and J is TRBJ2-3; 13 bases match TRBD2. After removal of 0 bases from V and 4 bases from J, the junction contained 4 bases not matched to a gene. CDR1 and CDR2 from the germline V gene are MGHDK and SYGVNS. There are 17 residues in the CDR3. The CDR3 loop is CASSEYTSGGGSDTQYF. CDR3 DNA sequence: TGTGCCAGCAGTGAATACACTAGCGGGGGGGGGTCAGATACGCAGTATTTT.

The chain employs TRBV4-1 and TRBJ2-7; 8 bases fit TRBD1. The V gene end was trimmed by 5 bases and the J gene end by 2 bases; junction bases not matched to a gene: 8. The CDR3 length is 15 residues. The germline gives CDR1 MGHRA, CDR2 YSYEKL. In DNA form, the CDR3 reads TGCGCCAGCAGCGTCGGACAGGGTAGCGCCTACGAGCAGTACTTC. Translated, it gives CASSVGQGSAYEQYF.

The chain combines TRBV7-9 with TRBJ1-1, with 9 bases matching TRBD1. Germline-derived CDR1 and CDR2 are SEHNR and FQNEAQ (reference sequence). Trimming cost V 9 bases and J 1 base; bases outside gene matches: 6. This CDR3 region has 14 residues. DNA for the CDR3: TGTGCCAGTCCCGGGACAGGGACGAACACTGAAGCTTTCTTT. Amino acids: CASPGTGTNTEAFF.

The chain is built from TRBV5-1 and TRBJ1-4; D is unresolved. This CDR3 is 14 amino acids long. Germline V gene lookup returns CDR1 SGHRS and CDR2 YFSETQ. Trimming took 3 bases from V and 3 from J, leaving 9 bases between them. CDR3 nucleotide sequence: TGCGCCAGCAGCTCTCAGGTTCCTAATGAAAAACTGTTTTTT. Translated: CASSSQVPNEKLFF.

This clone was found once. The chain has TRBV9 and TRBJ2-3; D is unclear. The CDR3 totals 11 residues. The germline V gene has CDR1 SGDLS and CDR2 YYNGEE. Trimming removed 3 bases at V and 7 bases at J, with 6 bases between. CDR3 DNA: TGTGCCAGCAGCGCCGGTTATACGCAGTATTTT. Its translation is CASSAGYTQYF.

Here the CDR3 reads CASSLDGQGYGYTF. CDR3 nucleotides: TGTGCCAGCAGCTTAGATGGTCAGGGCTATGGCTACACCTTC. The chain couples TRBV7-2 to TRBJ1-2, with a possible D match to TRBD1 (5 bases). This CDR3 is built from 14 residues. CDR1 and CDR2 from the germline V gene are SGHTA and FQGNSA. V was cut by 1 base and J by 4 bases, with 10 bases left in between.

This chain uses TRBV7-2 with TRBJ1-6; 8 nucleotides align to TRBD1. Trimming at V came to 5 bases and at J to 9 bases, leaving 9 bases not matched to a gene. This CDR3 contains 15 residues. Germline CDR1 and CDR2: SGHTA and FQGNSA. The CDR3: CASSPRQGNRSPLHF. DNA for the CDR3: TGTGCCAGCAGCCCCCGACAGGGGAATCGTTCACCCCTCCACTTT.

The CDR3 here is CASSIHEQGPYSNQPQHF. As DNA, the CDR3 is TGTGCCAGTAGTATACATGAACAGGGACCTTATAGCAATCAGCCCCAGCATTTT. This rearrangement joins TRBV19 to TRBJ1-5; D is possibly TRBD1 (6 bases). The germline V gene encodes CDR1 LNHDA and CDR2 SQIVND (reference sequence). V was clipped by 2 bases and J by 0 bases, with 17 bases between them. There are 18 residues in the CDR3.

This clone appeared a few times. The DNA for the CDR3 is TGTGCCAGCAGTGAATACAGGGGGGGGAACACTGAAGCTTTCTTT. It codes for CASSEYRGGNTEAFF. The J gene is TRBJ1-1, the V gene TRBV2, with TRBD1 identical over 8 bases. The CDR3 loop spans 15 amino acids. Germline V gene data show CDR1 as SNHLY and CDR2 as FYNNEI. Trimming cost V 2 bases and J 1 base; bases outside gene matches: 3.

The rearrangement links TRBV30 to TRBJ1-5; D possibly corresponds to TRBD1 (5 bases). The CDR3 extends over 13 amino acids. Germline V CDR1 and CDR2: GTSNPN, SVGIG (reference sequence). With 5 bases removed from V and 5 bases from J, the gap between germline ends came to 13 bases. CDR3 loop: CAWSSGFDQPQHF. DNA for the CDR3: TGTGCCTGGTCCTCAGGGTTTGATCAGCCCCAGCATTTT.

The rearrangement uses TRBV3-1 (or the pseudogene TRBV3-2) and TRBJ2-3, with D possibly being TRBD2 (5 bases). V lost 4 bases to trimming and J lost 6 bases, with 8 bases between them. Germline loops: CDR1 LGHDT, CDR2 YNNKEL (reference sequence). The CDR3 loop spans 12 amino acids. CDR3: CASSPRGDTQYF. The CDR3 region has the DNA TGTGCCAGCAGCCCAAGAGGGGATACGCAGTATTTT.

The chain uses TRBV6-5 and TRBJ1-6; D unresolved. The CDR3 has 15 amino acids. V was shortened by 6 bases and J by 7 bases, with 16 bases between the two germline ends. The germline gives CDR1 MNHEY, CDR2 SVGAGI. This CDR3 is CASSPQTNGNSPLHF. CDR3 DNA: TGTGCCAGCAGCCCCCAGACGAACGGGAATTCACCCCTCCACTTT.

Concerning this clone: Other DNA sequences in the same sample also yield this CDR3. The V and J genes are TRBV2 and TRBJ1-2, with 7 nucleotides matching TRBD1. Germline CDR1 reads SNHLY; CDR2 reads FYNNEI. The CDR3 spans 13 residues. J lost 2 bases, V lost 6 bases, and 3 bases had no gene match. Here the CDR3 DNA reads TGTGCCAGCAGGGGGGGACAGAACTATGGCTACACCTTC. Translating gives CASRGGQNYGYTF.

The chain joins TRBV2 to TRBJ1-1; D not resolved. Germline lookup yields CDR1 SNHLY and CDR2 FYNNEI. V was shortened by 2 bases and J by 2 bases, with 9 bases between the two germline ends. The CDR3 length is 14 residues. This CDR3 reads CASSERAVNTEAFF. Here the CDR3 DNA reads TGTGCCAGCAGTGAACGTGCAGTAAACACTGAAGCTTTCTTT. Full variable domain (remainder filled in from reference TRBV2 and TRBJ1-1): EPEVTQTPSHQVTQMGQEVILRCVPISNHLYFYWYRQILGQKVEFLVSFYNNEISEKSEIFDDQFSVERPDGSNFTLKIRSTKLEDSAMYFCASSERAVNTEAFFGQGTRLTVV.

V is TRBV7-8 and J is TRBJ2-5; 8 bases line up with TRBD2. Unmatched junction bases numbered 18, after V lost 1 base and J lost 2 bases. CDR1 is SGHVS and CDR2 is FQNEAQ in the germline V gene. This CDR3 spans 20 amino acids. The CDR3 region is CASSLDLGTRFGGRQETQYF. The DNA of the CDR3 is TGTGCCAGCAGCTTAGATCTAGGGACTAGATTTGGGGGGAGGCAAGAGACCCAGTACTTC.

As for this clone: It is unclear where the CDR3 begins or ends on the DNA, so no DNA is shown, and the CDR3 is as TCRdb lists it. V is TRBV21-1 and J is TRBJ1-2. TRBV21-1 is termed a pseudogene. From its first to its last residue, the CDR3 has 14 amino acids. The CDR3 is CASSKVAGGNGYTF.

The chain uses TRBV29-1 and TRBJ1-1; tentatively, D is TRBD1 (5 bases). This CDR3 contains 12 residues. The V end lost 5 bases, the J end lost 3 bases, and 10 bases lay between the germline ends. The germline CDR1 and CDR2 sequences are SQVTM and ANQGSEA. CDR3 sequence: CSVSGLDTEAFF. The CDR3 DNA reads as TGCAGCGTTTCAGGGTTGGACACTGAAGCTTTCTTT.

The gene calls are TRBV2 and TRBJ1-2, with D possibly being TRBD1 (6 bases). This CDR3 comprises 12 residues. V was cut by 3 bases and J by 6 bases, with 8 bases left in between. Germline lookup yields CDR1 SNHLY and CDR2 FYNNEI. CDR3 region: CASSDRGHGYTF. CDR3 nucleotides: TGTGCCAGCAGTGACAGGGGCCATGGCTACACCTTC.

The rearrangement uses TRBV5-1 and TRBJ1-5; D may be TRBD1 (5 bases). The CDR3 length is 14 residues. Germline V CDR1 and CDR2: SGHRS, YFSETQ. Trimming removed 3 bases at V and 6 bases at J, with 13 bases between. The CDR3 DNA is TGCGCCAGCAGCTCGGGACTCCAGGGTCAGCCCCAGCATTTT. Protein sequence: CASSSGLQGQPQHF.

The chain links TRBV11-2 to TRBJ2-5; 7 bases align to TRBD2. V lost 3 bases to trimming and J lost 7 bases; unmatched junction nucleotides: 20. The germline CDR1 and CDR2 sequences are SGHAT and FQNNGV. The CDR3 contains 18 residues. The CDR3 spells CASSFGNRAGTPGGTQYF. In DNA form, the CDR3 reads TGTGCCAGCAGCTTTGGGAACCGGGCGGGGACCCCGGGAGGGACCCAGTACTTC.

The chain links TRBV5-6 to TRBJ1-4; D not certain. Trimming stripped 3 bases from V and 7 bases from J, with 10 bases between. Germline V gene data show CDR1 as SGHDT and CDR2 as YYEEEE. CDR3 size: 13 residues. CDR3 bases: TGTGCCAGCAGCTCGATTTCGGTTGAAAAACTGTTTTTT. Residues: CASSSISVEKLFF.

The J gene is TRBJ2-1, the V gene TRBV7-2; D possibly corresponds to TRBD1 (5 bases). In germline, CDR1 is SGHTA, CDR2 FQGNSA. The CDR3 totals 13 residues. V lost 1 base, J lost 6 bases, and 7 bases lay in between. CDR3 in amino acids: CASSLVGANEQFF. The CDR3 bases are TGTGCCAGCAGCTTAGTAGGGGCCAATGAGCAGTTCTTC.

The chain has TRBV4-2 and TRBJ1-4; the D gene is possibly TRBD1 (5 bases). V was shortened by 4 bases and J by 0 bases, with 12 bases between the two germline ends. Looked up from germline, CDR1 is LGHNA and CDR2 is YNFKEQ. The CDR3 covers 16 residues. CDR3 bases: TGTGCCAGCAGCCGAGCAGGGCAGACAACTAATGAAAAACTGTTTTTT. Translation gives CASSRAGQTTNEKLFF.